The 23 T cell receptor beta chains below were found in one sample sequenced in a study of graft-versus-host responses after intestinal transplantation. These TCRs are of unknown antigen specificity. Clones were sequenced by immunoSEQ multiplex PCR, and TCRdb holds only the in-frame ones, with some missing. Among over 55,000 clones listed, 84% were seen once. The specimen comprised unstimulated CD4+ T cells sorted from spleen or lymph node cells, sampled before transplant. These receptors originate from a human donor who was the organ donor for an intestinal transplant.

This chain connects TRBV30 to TRBJ2-7; 8 nucleotides align to TRBD1. Trimming removed 0 bases from V and 2 bases from J; junction bases left unmatched: 0. CDR1 is GTSNPN and CDR2 is SVGIG in the germline V gene (reference sequence). This CDR3 contains 13 residues. The DNA of the CDR3 is TGTGCCTGGAGTGTACAGGGGGCCTACGAGCAGTACGTC. Protein sequence: CAWSVQGAYEQYV.

This rearrangement joins TRBV5-1 to TRBJ2-5; unclear D gene. The CDR3 totals 14 residues. Germline CDR1 reads SGHRS; CDR2 reads YFSETQ. Trimming shortened V by 3 bases and J by 3 bases, and 12 bases separated the two germline ends. The CDR3 loop is CASSSMLVEETQYF. CDR3 in DNA: TGCGCCAGCAGCTCTATGCTGGTGGAAGAGACCCAGTACTTC.

The chain has TRBV18 and TRBJ1-2; D remains ambiguous. Germline V gene sequence: CDR1 KGHSH, CDR2 LQKENI. This CDR3 contains 14 residues. Trimming took 5 bases from V and 3 from J, leaving 13 bases between them. The chain's CDR3 is CASSALTLDYGYTF. Written as DNA, the CDR3 is TGTGCCAGCTCAGCCCTGACACTAGACTATGGCTACACCTTC.

The chain uses TRBV7-2 and TRBJ1-1; D gene ambiguous. The germline V gene encodes CDR1 SGHTA and CDR2 FQGNSA. The length of the CDR3 is 14 residues. Trimming removed 5 bases at V and 0 bases at J, with 10 bases between. The CDR3 loop reads CASSLRAVNTEAFF. In DNA, the CDR3 is TGTGCCAGCAGCCTGAGGGCGGTGAACACTGAAGCTTTCTTT.

J is TRBJ2-3 and V is TRBV28; unclear D gene. Per the germline V gene, CDR1 is MDHEN and CDR2 is SYDVKM. The CDR3 runs 12 residues. Trimming cost V 5 bases and J 5 bases, with 8 bases left between them. CDR3 sequence (DNA): TGTGCCAGCAGTCACCTCGGAGATACGCAGTATTTT. Translated, it gives CASSHLGDTQYF.

The chain combines TRBV5-1 with TRBJ2-3, with 9 positions matching TRBD2. Germline CDR1 is SGHRS and CDR2 is YFSETQ. The CDR3 totals 15 residues. Unmatched junction bases numbered 2, after V lost 1 base and J lost 2 bases. The CDR3 spells CASSLTSGSTDTQYF. Written as DNA, the CDR3 is TGCGCCAGCAGCTTGACTAGCGGGTCCACAGATACGCAGTATTTT.

This clone was found a few times. The gene calls are TRBV5-1 and TRBJ1-4; TRBD1 aligns across 10 bases. The CDR3 covers 14 residues. Germline V gives CDR1 SGHRS, CDR2 YFSETQ. V was pared by 3 bases and J by 7 bases, with 3 bases of the junction left unmatched. CDR3 DNA sequence: TGCGCCAGCAGCTCCGGGACAGGGGTTGAAAAACTGTTTTTT. Amino acids: CASSSGTGVEKLFF.

This rearrangement joins TRBV19 to TRBJ2-3; no definite D call. Trimming removed 5 bases from V and 5 bases from J, with 8 bases in between. Germline values: CDR1 LNHDA, CDR2 SQIVND (reference sequence). CDR3 length: 12 residues. CDR3 sequence (DNA): TGTGCCAGTAGTGCTTTCAGAGATACGCAGTATTTT. Protein: CASSAFRDTQYF.

This sequence joins TRBV5-1 and TRBJ2-2; 9 bases align to TRBD2. After removal of 0 bases from V and 3 bases from J, the junction contained 0 bases not matched to a gene. This CDR3 contains 15 residues. CDR1 and CDR2 from the germline V gene are SGHRS and YFSETQ. The CDR3 sequence: CASSLVAGDTGELFF. The CDR3 nucleotides are TGCGCCAGCAGCTTGGTAGCGGGGGACACCGGGGAGCTGTTTTTT.

This CDR3 reads CATGGIWDTEAFF. Here the CDR3 DNA reads TGTGCCACAGGCGGGATTTGGGACACTGAAGCTTTCTTT. The rearrangement uses TRBV19 and TRBJ1-1; D unresolved. Deletions cut 10 bases from V and 3 bases from J, with 15 bases between. The CDR3 contains 13 residues. The germline V gene encodes CDR1 LNHDA and CDR2 SQIVND (reference sequence).

The rearrangement links TRBV18 to TRBJ2-2, with 8 bases identical to TRBD1. V was pared by 3 bases and J by 4 bases, with 10 bases of the junction left unmatched. The CDR3 length is 17 residues. The germline gives CDR1 KGHSH, CDR2 LQKENI. This CDR3 is CASSPLRQGKTTGELFF. CDR3 DNA sequence: TGTGCCAGCTCACCGCTCAGACAGGGGAAGACCACCGGGGAGCTGTTTTTT.

The CDR3: CASSDLNNEQYV. The CDR3 DNA is TGTGCCAGCAGTGATCTCAACAACGAACAGTACGTC. The chain employs TRBV6-1 and TRBJ2-7; D unresolved. The germline gives CDR1 MNHNS, CDR2 SASEGT. CDR3 length: 12 amino acids.

There are a few counts of this clone. This rearrangement joins TRBV7-6 to TRBJ1-4; the D gene is possibly TRBD1 (5 bases). The germline V gene has CDR1 SGHVS and CDR2 FNYEAQ. V lost 1 base and J lost 5, with 14 bases in between. This CDR3 is built from 16 residues. CDR3 in amino acids: CASSLVIDSENEKLFF. The CDR3 DNA reads as TGTGCCAGCAGCTTAGTAATCGACAGCGAGAATGAAAAACTGTTTTTT.

This chain uses TRBV12-5 with TRBJ2-2; weak D call: TRBD2 (6 bases). The ends were cut back, 7 bases at V and 4 bases at J, with 10 bases in the middle. Germline V gene sequence: CDR1 LGHNT, CDR2 FRNRAP. CDR3 size: 13 residues. Here the CDR3 reads CASALGGTGELFF. DNA for the CDR3: TGTGCTAGTGCCCTGGGGGGCACCGGGGAGCTGTTTTTT.

This chain links TRBV11-2 with TRBJ2-2; no reliable D call. Germline V gives CDR1 SGHAT, CDR2 FQNNGV. The CDR3 covers 13 residues. The V and J ends lost 2 bases and 8 bases respectively, with 9 bases between them. The CDR3 protein is CASSLLYRGELFF. The CDR3 DNA is TGTGCCAGCAGCTTACTATACCGTGGGGAGCTGTTTTTT.

This chain joins TRBV29-1 and TRBJ2-3, with 7 bases fitting TRBD1. This CDR3 has 14 residues. The V gene end was trimmed by 7 bases and the J gene end by 4 bases; junction bases not matched to a gene: 11. In germline, CDR1 is SQVTM, CDR2 ANQGSEA. CDR3 coding DNA: TGCAGCGCAGGGGGTGGACAGGCCGCAGATACGCAGTATTTT. It specifies CSAGGGQAADTQYF.

The rearrangement joins TRBV18 to TRBJ2-2; D not certain. With 3 bases removed from V and 0 bases from J, the gap between germline ends came to 2 bases. This CDR3 comprises 13 residues. Per the germline V gene, CDR1 is KGHSH and CDR2 is LQKENI. The CDR3 sequence: CASSPSNTGELFF. For the CDR3, the DNA is TGTGCCAGCTCACCCTCGAACACCGGGGAGCTGTTTTTT.

The CDR3 sequence is CSALTGSTDTQYF. Here the CDR3 DNA reads TGCAGCGCCTTGACAGGGTCAACAGATACGCAGTATTTT. J is TRBJ2-3 and V is TRBV29-1, with 7 bases identical to TRBD1. This CDR3 contains 13 residues. CDR1 is SQVTM, CDR2 ANQGSEA, per germline. V was clipped by 7 bases and J by 3 bases; unmatched bases: 7.

This CDR3 reads CASSLLVRGRETQYF. In nucleotides, the CDR3 is TGTGCCAGCAGCTTGTTGGTCAGGGGGCGAGAGACCCAGTACTTC. The chain has TRBV5-6 and TRBJ2-5; 8 nucleotides align to TRBD1. The V and J ends lost 1 base and 4 bases, in that order; junction bases with no gene match: 6. This CDR3 spans 15 amino acids. Germline-derived CDR1 and CDR2 are SGHDT and YYEEEE.

This chain uses TRBV7-8 with TRBJ2-3; possible D gene TRBD2, 6 bases. CDR3 size: 19 residues. Between the trimmed V and J ends, which lost 2 bases and 0 bases, there was a span of 21 bases. Germline V gene data show CDR1 as SGHVS and CDR2 as FQNEAQ. Here the CDR3 reads CASSLKVNHPGASTDTQYF. CDR3 nucleotides: TGTGCCAGCAGCTTAAAGGTTAATCATCCGGGAGCTAGCACAGATACGCAGTATTTT.

By proportion, this clone is medium-sized. The chain combines TRBV28 with TRBJ2-3, with TRBD1 matching over 10 bases. J gave up 1 base and V 5 bases, and 9 bases lay outside the gene matches. This CDR3 comprises 17 residues. The germline CDR1 and CDR2 sequences are MDHEN and SYDVKM. DNA for the CDR3: TGTGCCAGCAGTACTTCCGGGACAGGGGTAGGCACAGATACGCAGTATTTT. As protein: CASSTSGTGVGTDTQYF.

The V and J genes are TRBV5-1 and TRBJ1-2; a weak D match, TRBD1 (5 bases). Trimming shortened V by 0 bases and J by 3 bases, and 12 bases separated the two germline ends. Germline V lookup: CDR1 SGHRS, CDR2 YFSETQ. This CDR3 is built from 15 residues. The CDR3, as DNA: TGCGCCAGCAGCTTGGTAGGGGCGGGGGACTATGGCTACACCTTC. Translation: CASSLVGAGDYGYTF.

The J gene is TRBJ1-5, the V gene TRBV6-1, with TRBD1 matching over 9 bases. CDR3 length: 13 residues. V lost 10 bases and J lost 4; bases outside the gene matches: 5. Germline loops: CDR1 MNHNS, CDR2 SASEGT. This chain's CDR3 is CANIGTGNQPQHF. CDR3 nucleotides: TGTGCCAACATCGGGACAGGGAATCAGCCCCAGCATTTT.